Shown below are 9 T cell receptor beta chains from a single sample sequenced in a study of vaccination and CD4 T cells after COVID-19 (dated by TCRdb to between 2021 and 2023). The method was PCR. TCRdb lists the instrument as Illumina iSeq 100. TCR sequencing of DNA from cultured CD4+ T cells used the Oncomine TCR Beta short-read assay at the Johns Hopkins FTIC core. TCRdb trimmed public reads at Q25 via fastp, called clones via MiXCR and kept in-frame beta chains. For every CDR3 protein sequence, its rows merge into one entry that carries the most common genes and DNA. The sample data list 15,000 to 16,000 distinct CDR3 sequences, and about 73% of these were observed just once. The leading ten clones occupy approximately 4.3% of the sample. The antigens of these receptors remain unknown. This specimen's treatment or condition label, per the study, means: roughly nine-day PBMC culture with coronavirus spike peptide pools or control peptides (ViraFEST assay).

Material for sequencing was CD4+ T cells from blood, cultured in vitro. Receptors were obtained from a human donor who had recovered from COVID-19.

The V and J genes are TRBV30 and TRBJ2-7; TRBD2 aligns across 7 bases. The CDR3 has 14 residues. The V segment lost 2 bases and the J segment 3 bases; nucleotides outside the gene matches: 7. Germline values: CDR1 GTSNPN, CDR2 SVGIG (reference sequence). The CDR3 loop is CAWSKAGLLYEQYF. The CDR3 DNA follows: TGTGCCTGGAGTAAAGCGGGATTGCTCTACGAGCAGTACTTC.

This clonotype was detected a few times. The J gene is TRBJ1-2, the V gene TRBV21-1; TRBD1 is the table's D call, not checked against the DNA. TRBV21-1 is termed a pseudogene. The CDR3 loop spans 15 amino acids. The CDR3 loop reads CASSPRRDRVDGYTF. The CDR3 DNA sequence: TGTGCCAGCAGCCCCCGGCGGGACAGGGTGGATGGCTACACCTTC.

The gene calls are TRBV6-1 and TRBJ2-7; 12 nucleotides agree with TRBD2. CDR1 and CDR2 (germline): MNHNS, SASEGT. This CDR3 has 15 amino acids. J was trimmed by 3 bases and V by 5 bases; bases with no gene match: 5. CDR3 sequence reads: CASSTTSGRSYEQYF. The CDR3 nucleotides read TGTGCCAGCAGTACTACTAGCGGGAGGAGCTACGAGCAGTACTTC.

The chain carries TRBV20-1 and TRBJ2-7, with TRBD2 matching 10 bases. J gave up 2 bases and V 6 bases, and 7 bases lay outside the gene matches. Germline V gene sequence: CDR1 DFQATT, CDR2 SNEGSKA (reference sequence). The CDR3 is made up of 14 amino acids. In nucleotides, the CDR3 is TGCAGTGCCCGGACTAGCGGTCGCACCTACGAGCAGTACTTC. Its translation is CSARTSGRTYEQYF.

The rearrangement links TRBV7-9 to TRBJ2-4; no firm D call. Germline V gives CDR1 SEHNR, CDR2 FQNEAQ (reference sequence). The CDR3 is 12 amino acids. Trimming cost V 5 bases and J 7 bases, with 9 bases left between them. The CDR3, as DNA: TGTGCCAGCAGCCCCACAGCGAACATTCAGTACTTC. Its protein is CASSPTANIQYF.

This clonotype has just one count. The chain has TRBV30 and TRBJ1-1, with TRBD1 matching 7 bases. J gave up 4 bases and V 1 base, and 3 bases lay outside the gene matches. Per the germline V gene, CDR1 is GTSNPN and CDR2 is SVGIG (reference sequence). The CDR3 is made up of 13 amino acids. The CDR3 DNA is TGTGCCTGGAGTGGCCACAGGGGCACTGAAGCTTTCTTT. This translates into CAWSGHRGTEAFF.

The V gene is TRBV27, the J gene TRBJ2-3; possibly TRBD2 for D (6 bases). This CDR3 has 17 residues. Germline V lookup: CDR1 MNHEY, CDR2 SMNVEV (reference sequence). Deletions cut 2 bases from V and 3 bases from J, with 18 bases between. In DNA, the CDR3 is TGTGCCAGCAGTTTAGGGCACGGAGGGTTGGGGACAGATACGCAGTATTTT. Protein sequence: CASSLGHGGLGTDTQYF.

The chain has TRBV12-3 or TRBV12-4 and TRBJ2-2; no firm D call. The CDR3 length is 12 residues. The V end lost 3 bases, the J end lost 1 base, and 0 bases lay between the germline ends. The CDR3 DNA reads TGTGCCAGCAGTTTGAACACCGGGGAGCTGTTTTTT. Protein: CASSLNTGELFF.

The chain recombines TRBV19 with TRBJ1-5; 8 nucleotides align to TRBD1. Germline V CDR1 and CDR2: LNHDA, SQIVND (reference sequence). Trimming cost V 4 bases and J 10 bases; bases outside gene matches: 9. CDR3 length equals 14 residues. The chain's CDR3 is CASSTSTGAKPQHF. The CDR3 DNA is TGTGCCAGTAGTACCTCGACAGGGGCCAAACCCCAGCATTTT.